This T cell receptor beta chain was retrieved from a study of cytomegalovirus exposure and HLA in healthy donors. The CDR3 is made up of 16 amino acids. Per germline, CDR1 SEHNR and CDR2 FQNEAQ (reference sequence). As for this clone: No antigen is known for it. Compared with germline, one end of the junction differs, possibly owing to a read error.

The PCR was carried out with 60 Vbeta primers and 13 Jbeta primers. Under the authors' procedure: As a later analysis found, there were 82 million or so unique TCR beta chains, of which some 10 million were shared. Clones were sequenced by immunoSEQ multiplex PCR, and TCRdb holds only the in-frame ones, with some missing. The V and J calls and clone size come from that table; D and trimming were worked out from the DNA. Here the sample spans around 150,000 clones, about four fifths being singletons. Study-level findings and limits: Highest at DRB1 and lowest at HLA-C, TCR association rates differed among HLA loci in a later analysis. Most TCR sequences showed up rarely, but some public TCRs showed up in many donors.

This sequence originates from a girl aged 10-17 years in good health and CMV-seropositive. The sequencing sample was made of PBMCs. The chain is built from TRBV7-9 and TRBJ2-1, with 8 bases matching TRBD1. The CDR3 is CSSSLETGALNNEQFF. In DNA, the CDR3 is TGTTCCAGCAGCTTGGAGACAGGGGCCCTGAACAATGAGCAGTTCTTC.